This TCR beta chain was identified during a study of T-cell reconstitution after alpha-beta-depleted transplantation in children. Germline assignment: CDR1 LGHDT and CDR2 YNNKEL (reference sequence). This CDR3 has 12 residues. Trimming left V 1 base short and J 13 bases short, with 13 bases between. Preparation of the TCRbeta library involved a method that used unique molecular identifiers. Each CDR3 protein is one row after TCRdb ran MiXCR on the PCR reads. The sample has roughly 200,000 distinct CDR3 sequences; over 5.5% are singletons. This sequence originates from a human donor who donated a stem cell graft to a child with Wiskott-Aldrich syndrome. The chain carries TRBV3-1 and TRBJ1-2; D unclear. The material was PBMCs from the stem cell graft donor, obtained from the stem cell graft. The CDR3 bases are TGTGCCAGCAGCCAAGGACTCAGCCGCTCCACCTTC. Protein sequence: CASSQGLSRSTF.